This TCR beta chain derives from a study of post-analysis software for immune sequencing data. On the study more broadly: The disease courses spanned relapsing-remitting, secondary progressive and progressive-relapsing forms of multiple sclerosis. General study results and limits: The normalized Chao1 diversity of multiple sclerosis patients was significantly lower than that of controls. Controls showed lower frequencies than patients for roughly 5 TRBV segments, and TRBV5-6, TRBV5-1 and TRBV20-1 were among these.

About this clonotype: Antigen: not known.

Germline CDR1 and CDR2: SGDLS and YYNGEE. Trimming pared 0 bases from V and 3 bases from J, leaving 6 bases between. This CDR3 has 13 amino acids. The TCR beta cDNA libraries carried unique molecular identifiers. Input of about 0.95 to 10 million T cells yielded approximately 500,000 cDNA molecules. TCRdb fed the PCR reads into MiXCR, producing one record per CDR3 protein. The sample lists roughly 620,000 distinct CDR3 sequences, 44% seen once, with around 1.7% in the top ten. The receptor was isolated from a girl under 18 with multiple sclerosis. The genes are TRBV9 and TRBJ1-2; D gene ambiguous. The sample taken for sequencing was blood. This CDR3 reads CASSVVEDYGYTF. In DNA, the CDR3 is TGTGCCAGCAGCGTAGTGGAGGACTATGGCTACACCTTC.